Presented here are 4 T cell receptor beta chains from one specimen sequenced in a study of CD8 T cells in Susac syndrome. It was with random hexamers that roughly 0.45 to 1 ug RNA was reverse transcribed. In TCRdb, the immunoSEQ multiplex PCR reads were re-called with MiXCR into one record per CDR3 protein. The data hold about 150,000 distinct CDR3 sequences, with roughly 94% observed a single time. Material: CD4+ T cells from PBMCs. The source is a human donor in good health.

The V gene is TRBV28, the J gene TRBJ2-4, with 9 positions matching TRBD2. CDR1 and CDR2 (germline): MDHEN, SYDVKM. J gave up 0 bases and V 6 bases, and 6 bases lay outside the gene matches. The length of the CDR3 is 16 residues. DNA for the CDR3: TGTGCCAGCAGCCCACCGGGACTAGCAGCCAAAAACATTCAGTACTTC. Translating it yields CASSPPGLAAKNIQYF.

The V gene is TRBV4-2, the J gene TRBJ1-1, with D possibly being TRBD1 (6 bases). V was shortened by 3 bases and J by 0 bases, with 17 bases between the two germline ends. Germline V CDR1 and CDR2: LGHNA, YNFKEQ. The CDR3 length is 17 residues. Here the CDR3 reads CASSHPTGATMNTEAFF. As DNA, the CDR3 is TGTGCCAGCAGCCACCCGACGGGGGCGACCATGAACACTGAAGCTTTCTTT.

CDR3 in DNA: TGTGCCAGCACCCCCGGCCCTACGACAGGGAGGGAGACCCAGTACTTC. Translated: CASTPGPTTGRETQYF. J is TRBJ2-5 and V is TRBV11-2; D perhaps matches TRBD1 (7 bases). V lost 7 bases and J 5 bases, leaving 23 bases between the germline ends. The CDR3 length is 16 residues. The V gene's germline CDR1 is SGHAT and CDR2 FQNNGV.

V and J are TRBV20-1 and TRBJ2-7, with 9 bases identical to TRBD2. V was clipped by 6 bases and J by 0 bases; unmatched bases: 6. Germline lookup yields CDR1 DFQATT and CDR2 SNEGSKA (reference sequence). CDR3 length: 14 residues. Here the CDR3 reads CSATLAGNSYEQYF. The DNA for the CDR3 is TGCAGTGCGACCCTAGCGGGGAACTCCTACGAGCAGTACTTC.